The rows below give T cell receptor beta chains drawn from one sample of a study of OX40 agonist ivuxolimab in advanced cancers. Assay: immunoSEQ multiplex PCR; the TCRdb copy retains only in-frame clones and omits some. The sample holds 50,000 to 60,000 clones, 70% to 90% seen once. Sequenced material: CD4+ or CD8+ T cells sorted from blood, taken in a trial of the OX40 agonist ivuxolimab. The receptors come from an adult with an advanced solid tumor such as melanoma, head and neck, liver or kidney cancer. The CDR3 runs from the conserved cysteine through the conserved F or W. The D gene is left open where the match is weak. Expanded clones are given a class, and other clones once, few, many or no size at all.

v_gene	abundance	j_gene	len	d_gene	CDR3aa	CDR3nt
TRBV4-3	.	TRBJ2-1	15	TRBD2	CASSQRVLAANEQFF	TGCGCCAGCAGCCAAAGGGTGCTAGCGGCGAATGAGCAGTTCTTC
TRBV7-3	.	TRBJ2-1	14	TRBD2	CASSLAASYNEQFF	TGTGCCAGCAGCCTAGCGGCTTCCTACAATGAGCAGTTCTTC
TRBV28	.	TRBJ1-1	12	.	CATQIWGSEAFF	TGTGCCACCCAAATATGGGGGTCTGAAGCTTTCTTT
TRBV5-1	once	TRBJ2-7	14	.	CASSLGGSGSEQYF	TGCGCCAGCAGCCTTGGGGGGTCTGGGAGTGAGCAGTACTTC
TRBV9	once	TRBJ2-5	14	.	CASSVEGGPETQYF	TGTGCCAGCAGCGTAGAGGGGGGTCCAGAGACCCAGTACTTC
TRBV7-9	.	TRBJ1-2	13	.	CASSPSGPRTLYF	TGTGCCAGCAGCCCGAGCGGTCCGAGGACGTTATACTTC
TRBV29-1	.	TRBJ2-3	13	TRBD1	CSSWTGGTDTQYF	TGCAGCTCTTGGACAGGGGGGACAGATACGCAGTATTTT
TRBV4-3	.	TRBJ2-6	17	TRBD1	CASSHPPGGSGANVLTF	TGCGCCAGCAGCCACCCCCCAGGGGGTTCTGGGGCCAACGTCCTGACTTTC
TRBV28	.	TRBJ2-7	14	.	CASSATSSSYEQYF	TGTGCCAGCAGCGCTACATCGAGCTCCTACGAGCAGTACTTC
TRBV6-1	.	TRBJ1-5	13	.	CASSTGSNQPQHF	TGTGCCAGCAGTACAGGCAGCAATCAGCCCCAGCATTTT
TRBV7-2	.	TRBJ2-1	15	TRBD2	CASSQQRDAVNEQFF	TGTGCCAGCAGCCAGCAGCGGGACGCTGTCAATGAGCAGTTCTTC
TRBV5-1	.	TRBJ2-5	16	TRBD1	CASRILGTGRQETQYF	TGCGCCAGCAGGATCCTCGGGACAGGGCGCCAAGAGACCCAGTACTTC
TRBV28	.	TRBJ2-1	14	TRBD2	CASSTSSGRYEQFF	TGTGCCAGCAGCACCTCTAGCGGGAGGTATGAGCAGTTCTTC
TRBV5-1	.	TRBJ2-3	14	.	CASSSTSRGDTQYF	TGCGCCAGCAGCTCGACTAGTCGGGGAGATACGCAGTATTTT
TRBV6-1	.	TRBJ1-5	13	TRBD1	CASGDRAYQPQHF	TGTGCCAGCGGGGACAGGGCTTACCAGCCCCAGCATTTT
TRBV6-1	.	TRBJ2-7	15	.	CASSEPYSGPYEQYF	TGTGCCAGCAGTGAACCCTATAGCGGCCCCTACGAGCAGTACTTC
TRBV28	.	TRBJ2-5	13	.	CASSRTTQETQYF	TGTGCCAGCAGCCGGACAACCCAAGAGACCCAGTACTTC
TRBV7-2	.	TRBJ2-7	12	.	CASSLVGFEQYF	TGTGCCAGCAGCTTAGTAGGGTTCGAGCAGTACTTC
TRBV5-1	.	TRBJ2-7	14	TRBD1	CASSLEGQGLEQYF	TGCGCCAGCAGCTTGGAGGGACAGGGTCTCGAGCAGTACTTC
TRBV2	.	TRBJ2-3	14	.	CASSINDRTDTQYF	TGTGCCAGCAGCATCAACGATCGCACAGATACGCAGTATTTT
TRBV6-1	.	TRBJ2-5	15	.	CASRTAGAGRETQYF	TGTGCCAGCAGGACGGCGGGGGCAGGGCGGGAGACCCAGTACTTC
TRBV2	once	TRBJ1-2	14	TRBD1	CASSGTGGSYGYTF	TGTGCCAGCAGCGGGACAGGGGGTAGCTATGGCTACACCTTC
TRBV15	.	TRBJ2-3	17	TRBD2	CATSNPRLAGGMDTQYF	TGTGCCACCAGCAACCCCCGACTAGCGGGAGGCATGGATACGCAGTATTTT
TRBV2	once	TRBJ2-7	13	.	CASSVWERDEQYF	TGTGCCAGCAGTGTGTGGGAGCGCGACGAGCAGTACTTC
TRBV18	.	TRBJ2-2	18	TRBD2	CASSPVTLAGGGTGELFF	TGTGCCAGCTCACCTGTGACCCTAGCGGGAGGTGGAACCGGGGAGCTGTTTTTT
TRBV4-2	.	TRBJ1-5	14	.	CASSQERGNQPQHF	TGTGCCAGCAGCCAAGAAAGGGGCAATCAGCCCCAGCATTTT
TRBV7-7	.	TRBJ1-4	15	.	CASSLGPGQNEKLFF	TGTGCTAGCAGCTTAGGTCCAGGCCAGAATGAAAAACTGTTTTTT
TRBV7-2	.	TRBJ2-2	14	.	CASSLEPNTGELFF	TGTGCCAGCAGCTTAGAACCCAACACCGGGGAGCTGTTTTTT
TRBV19	.	TRBJ1-6	16	TRBD1	CASRKNTQGYNSPLHF	TGTGCCAGTAGAAAAAATACACAGGGGTATAATTCACCCCTCCACTTT
TRBV28	.	TRBJ1-5	12	.	CASSSANQPQHF	TGTGCCAGCAGTTCCGCCAATCAGCCCCAGCATTTT
TRBV23-1	.	TRBJ1-5	16	TRBD1	CASSHRGQVGNQPQHF	TGCGCCAGCAGTCACCGAGGACAGGTCGGCAATCAGCCCCAGCATTTT
TRBV11-3	.	TRBJ2-5	12	.	CASSLGQETQYF	TGTGCCAGCAGCCTTGGGCAAGAGACCCAGTACTTC
TRBV9	once	TRBJ2-6	16	.	CASSAPPGAGANVLTF	TGTGCCAGCAGCGCCCCTCCAGGGGCTGGGGCCAACGTCCTGACTTTC
TRBV29-1	once	TRBJ1-1	10	.	CSEHETAAFF	TGCAGCGAGCATGAGACAGCAGCTTTCTTT
TRBV5-6	.	TRBJ2-5	15	TRBD2	CASSLEAGASETQYF	TGTGCCAGCAGCTTGGAAGCGGGAGCGTCGGAGACCCAGTACTTC
TRBV5-1	.	TRBJ2-7	15	TRBD2	CASSPRTSGRYEQYF	TGCGCCAGCAGCCCCCGGACTAGCGGGAGGTACGAGCAGTACTTC
TRBV4-2	.	TRBJ2-3	17	.	CASSQVRGMSSTDTQYF	TGTGCCAGCAGCCAAGTGAGGGGGATGTCTAGCACAGATACGCAGTATTTT
TRBV19	few	TRBJ1-5	13	.	CASSSRLNQPQHF	TGTGCCAGTAGTAGTCGACTTAATCAGCCCCAGCATTTT
TRBV4-3	.	TRBJ2-3	21	TRBD1	CASSQDSTGGWGGANTDTQYF	TGCGCCAGCAGCCAAGATTCGACAGGGGGCTGGGGTGGGGCAAACACAGATACGCAGTATTTT
TRBV7-9	once	TRBJ2-7	16	TRBD2	CASSLARGRESYEQYF	TGTGCCAGCAGCTTAGCGCGCGGGAGGGAGTCCTACGAGCAGTACTTC
TRBV5-5	.	TRBJ2-3	14	.	CASSLQGGTDTQYF	TGTGCCAGCAGCTTGCAGGGAGGCACAGATACGCAGTATTTT
TRBV23-1	.	TRBJ2-7	18	TRBD1	CASSQSFFHRDSAYEQYF	TGCGCCAGCAGTCAATCGTTCTTCCATCGGGACAGTGCCTACGAGCAGTACTTC
TRBV7-3	.	TRBJ1-2	16	.	CASSLFGTVGWEGYTF	TGTGCCAGCAGCTTATTCGGAACAGTGGGGTGGGAGGGCTACACCTTC
TRBV5-6	.	TRBJ1-4	15	.	CASSTLQGTNEKLFF	TGTGCCAGCAGCACGCTGCAGGGAACTAATGAAAAACTGTTTTTT
TRBV5-4	.	TRBJ2-1	16	TRBD2	CASSLRLAGGPDEQFF	TGTGCCAGCAGCTTGAGACTAGCGGGAGGGCCCGATGAGCAGTTCTTC